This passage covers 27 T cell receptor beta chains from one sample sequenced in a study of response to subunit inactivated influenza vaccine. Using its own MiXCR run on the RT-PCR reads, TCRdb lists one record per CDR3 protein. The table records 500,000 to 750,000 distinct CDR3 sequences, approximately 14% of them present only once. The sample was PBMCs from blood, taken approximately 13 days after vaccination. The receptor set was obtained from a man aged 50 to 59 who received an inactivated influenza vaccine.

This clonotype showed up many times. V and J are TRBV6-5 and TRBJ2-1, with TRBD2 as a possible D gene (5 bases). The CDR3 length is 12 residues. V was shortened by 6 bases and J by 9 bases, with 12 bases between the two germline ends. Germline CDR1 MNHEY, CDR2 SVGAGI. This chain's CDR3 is CASSPLGGEQFF. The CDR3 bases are TGTGCCAGCAGCCCACTAGGCGGTGAGCAGTTCTTC.

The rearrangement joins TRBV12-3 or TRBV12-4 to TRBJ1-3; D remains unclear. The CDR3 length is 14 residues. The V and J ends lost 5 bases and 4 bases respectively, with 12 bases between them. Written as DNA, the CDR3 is TGTGCCAGCAGTACCACCCCGGGCGGAAACACCATATATTTT. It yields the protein CASSTTPGGNTIYF.

CDR3 nucleotide sequence: TGTGCCAGCAGCTTATCCCCGAGGTTCGAGCAGTACTTC. This codes for CASSLSPRFEQYF. The gene calls are TRBV7-2 and TRBJ2-7, with no clear D. Germline assignment: CDR1 SGHTA and CDR2 FQGNSA. The V end lost 2 bases, the J end lost 6 bases, and 11 bases lay between the germline ends. The CDR3 extends over 13 amino acids.

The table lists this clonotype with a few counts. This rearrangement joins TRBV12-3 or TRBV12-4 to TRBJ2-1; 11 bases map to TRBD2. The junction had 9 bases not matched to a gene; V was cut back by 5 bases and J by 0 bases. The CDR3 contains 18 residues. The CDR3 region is CASSNGLAGTPSYNEQFF. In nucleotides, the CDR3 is TGTGCCAGCAGTAACGGACTAGCGGGTACCCCCTCCTACAATGAGCAGTTCTTC.

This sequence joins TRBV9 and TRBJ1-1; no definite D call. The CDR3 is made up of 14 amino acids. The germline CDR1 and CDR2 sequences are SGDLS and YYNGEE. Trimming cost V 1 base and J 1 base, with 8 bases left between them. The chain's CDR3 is CASSVLGRNTEAFF. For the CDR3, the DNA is TGTGCCAGCAGCGTACTGGGTAGGAACACTGAAGCTTTCTTT. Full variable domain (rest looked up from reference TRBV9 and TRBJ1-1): DSGVTQTPKHLITATGQRVTLRCSPRSGDLSVYWYQQSLDQGLQFLIQYYNGEERAKGNILERFSAQQFPDLHSELNLSSLELGDSALYFCASSVLGRNTEAFFGQGTRLTVV.

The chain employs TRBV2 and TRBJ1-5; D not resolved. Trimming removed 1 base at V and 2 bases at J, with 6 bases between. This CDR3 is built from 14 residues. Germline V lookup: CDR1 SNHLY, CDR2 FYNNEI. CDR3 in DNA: TGTGCCAGCAGTGAAGAAGTTCGCAATCAGCCCCAGCATTTT. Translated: CASSEEVRNQPQHF.

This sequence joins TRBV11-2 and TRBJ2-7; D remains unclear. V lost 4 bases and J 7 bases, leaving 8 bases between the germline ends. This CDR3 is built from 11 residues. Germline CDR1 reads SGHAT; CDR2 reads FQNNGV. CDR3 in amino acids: CASSSIREQYF. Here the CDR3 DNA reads TGTGCCAGCAGCTCCATCCGTGAGCAGTACTTC. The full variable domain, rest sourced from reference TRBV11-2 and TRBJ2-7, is EAGVAQSPRYKIIEKRQSVAFWCNPISGHATLYWYQQILGQGPKLLIQFQNNGVVDDSQLPKDRFSAERLKGVDSTLKIQPAKLEDSAVYLCASSSIREQYFGPGTRLTVT.

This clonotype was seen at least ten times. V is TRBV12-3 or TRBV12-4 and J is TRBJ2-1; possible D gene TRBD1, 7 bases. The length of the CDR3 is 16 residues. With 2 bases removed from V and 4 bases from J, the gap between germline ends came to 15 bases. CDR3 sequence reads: CASSLMVTGTYNEQFF. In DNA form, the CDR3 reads TGTGCCAGCAGTTTAATGGTGACAGGGACTTACAATGAGCAGTTCTTC.

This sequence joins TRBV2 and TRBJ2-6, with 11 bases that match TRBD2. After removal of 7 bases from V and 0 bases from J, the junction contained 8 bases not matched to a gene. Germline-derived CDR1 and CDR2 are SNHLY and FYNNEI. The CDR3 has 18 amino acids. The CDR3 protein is CASKTGTSGLSGANVLTF. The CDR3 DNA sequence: TGTGCCAGCAAGACCGGGACTAGCGGCCTCTCTGGGGCCAACGTCCTGACTTTC.

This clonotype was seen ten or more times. For the CDR3, the DNA is TGTGCCAGCAGTGAAGGGACATCTCGGGTCTCACCCCTCCACTTT. Residues: CASSEGTSRVSPLHF. V and J are TRBV2 and TRBJ1-6, with D tentatively TRBD1 (5 bases). The V gene's germline CDR1 is SNHLY and CDR2 FYNNEI. The CDR3 is 15 amino acids. Trimming shortened V by 1 base and J by 10 bases, and 14 bases separated the two germline ends. The variable domain in full, with the rest retrieved from reference TRBV2 and TRBJ1-6, is EPEVTQTPSHQVTQMGQEVILRCVPISNHLYFYWYRQILGQKVEFLVSFYNNEISEKSEIFDDQFSVERPDGSNFTLKIRSTKLEDSAMYFCASSEGTSRVSPLHFGNGTRLTVT.

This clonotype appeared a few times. The CDR3 DNA sequence: TGCGCCAGCAGTCCCATACCTGTCAGCACCAACGAGCAGTTCTTC. Translating gives CASSPIPVSTNEQFF. J is TRBJ2-1 and V is TRBV23-1; D is undetermined. TRBV23-1 is filed as an ORF, its function uncertain. The length of the CDR3 is 15 residues. Deletions cut 4 bases from V and 10 bases from J, with 20 bases between.

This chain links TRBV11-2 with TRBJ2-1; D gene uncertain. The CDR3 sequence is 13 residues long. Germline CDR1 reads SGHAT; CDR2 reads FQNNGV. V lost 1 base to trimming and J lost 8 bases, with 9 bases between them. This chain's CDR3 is CASSLGIGHEQFF. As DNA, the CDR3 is TGTGCCAGCAGCTTAGGTATCGGCCATGAGCAGTTCTTC.

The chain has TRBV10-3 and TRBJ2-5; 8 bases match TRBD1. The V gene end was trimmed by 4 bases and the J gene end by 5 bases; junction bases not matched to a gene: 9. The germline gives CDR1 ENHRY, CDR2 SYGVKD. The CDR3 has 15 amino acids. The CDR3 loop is CAISGAGQGRETQYF. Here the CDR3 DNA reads TGTGCCATCAGTGGAGCTGGACAGGGAAGGGAGACCCAGTACTTC.

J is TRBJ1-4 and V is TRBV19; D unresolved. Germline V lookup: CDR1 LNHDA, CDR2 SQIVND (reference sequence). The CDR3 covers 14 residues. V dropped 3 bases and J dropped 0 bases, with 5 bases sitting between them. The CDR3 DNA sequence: TGTGCCAGTAGTATTTGGGCAACTAATGAAAAACTGTTTTTT. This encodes CASSIWATNEKLFF.

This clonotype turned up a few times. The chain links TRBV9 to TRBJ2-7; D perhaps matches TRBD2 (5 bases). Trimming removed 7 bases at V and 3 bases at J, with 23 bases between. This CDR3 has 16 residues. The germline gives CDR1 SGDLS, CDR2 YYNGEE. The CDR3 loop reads CASPSRGPGGYYEQYF. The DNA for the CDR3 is TGTGCCAGCCCCTCCCGGGGTCCTGGTGGGTACTACGAGCAGTACTTC.

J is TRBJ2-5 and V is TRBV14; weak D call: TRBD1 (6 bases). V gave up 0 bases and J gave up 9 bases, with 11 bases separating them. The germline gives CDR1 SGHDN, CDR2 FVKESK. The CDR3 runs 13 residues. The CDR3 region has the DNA TGTGCCAGCAGCCAAGATGGGGACACCTCCCAGTACTTC. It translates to CASSQDGDTSQYF.

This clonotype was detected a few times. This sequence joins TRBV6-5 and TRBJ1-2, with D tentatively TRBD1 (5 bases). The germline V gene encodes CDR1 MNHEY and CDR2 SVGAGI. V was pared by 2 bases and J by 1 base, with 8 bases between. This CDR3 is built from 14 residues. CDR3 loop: CASSYGRDNYGYTF. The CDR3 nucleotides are TGTGCCAGCAGTTACGGCAGGGATAACTATGGCTACACCTTC.

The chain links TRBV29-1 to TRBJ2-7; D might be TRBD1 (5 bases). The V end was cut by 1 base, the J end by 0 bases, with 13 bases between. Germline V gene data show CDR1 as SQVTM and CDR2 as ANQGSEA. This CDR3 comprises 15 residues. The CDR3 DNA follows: TGCAGCGTTGAAGGAGGACACATAAACTCCTACGAGCAGTACTTC. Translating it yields CSVEGGHINSYEQYF.

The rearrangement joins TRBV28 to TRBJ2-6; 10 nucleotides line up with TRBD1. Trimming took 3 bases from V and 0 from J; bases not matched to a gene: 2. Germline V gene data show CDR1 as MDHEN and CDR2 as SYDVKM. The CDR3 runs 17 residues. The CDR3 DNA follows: TGTGCCAGCAGTTTGGACAGGGGGGTCTCTGGGGCCAACGTCCTGACTTTC. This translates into CASSLDRGVSGANVLTF.

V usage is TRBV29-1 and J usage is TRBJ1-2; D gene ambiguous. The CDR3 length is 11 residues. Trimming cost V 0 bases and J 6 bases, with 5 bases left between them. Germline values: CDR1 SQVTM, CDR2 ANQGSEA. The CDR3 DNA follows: TGCAGCGTTGAAGAGGGGAATGGCTACACCTTC. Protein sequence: CSVEEGNGYTF. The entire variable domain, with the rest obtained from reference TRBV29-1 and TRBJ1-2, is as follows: SAVISQKPSRDICQRGTSLTIQCQVDSQVTMMFWYRQQPGQSLTLIATANQGSEATYESGFVIDKFPISRPNLTFSTLTVSNMSPEDSSIYLCSVEEGNGYTFGSGTRLTVV.

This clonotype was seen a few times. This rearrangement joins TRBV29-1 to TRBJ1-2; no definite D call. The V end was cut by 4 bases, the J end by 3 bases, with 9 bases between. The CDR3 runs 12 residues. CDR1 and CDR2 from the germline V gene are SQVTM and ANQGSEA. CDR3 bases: TGCAGCGTTGGCTCTATGTACTATGGCTACACCTTC. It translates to CSVGSMYYGYTF.

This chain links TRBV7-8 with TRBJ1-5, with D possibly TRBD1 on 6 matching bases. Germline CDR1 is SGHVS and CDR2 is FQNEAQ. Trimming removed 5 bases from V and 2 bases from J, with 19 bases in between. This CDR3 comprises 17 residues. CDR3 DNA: TGTGCCAGCAGCCCCCGGTTTGCGACAGGAGGCAATCAGCCCCAGCATTTT. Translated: CASSPRFATGGNQPQHF.

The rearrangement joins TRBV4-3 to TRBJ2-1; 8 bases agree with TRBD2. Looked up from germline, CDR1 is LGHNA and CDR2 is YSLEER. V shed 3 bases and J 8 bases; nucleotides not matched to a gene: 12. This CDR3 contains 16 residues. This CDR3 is CASSHGSEREKYEQFF. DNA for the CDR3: TGCGCCAGCAGCCATGGGTCGGAGCGGGAGAAGTATGAGCAGTTCTTC.

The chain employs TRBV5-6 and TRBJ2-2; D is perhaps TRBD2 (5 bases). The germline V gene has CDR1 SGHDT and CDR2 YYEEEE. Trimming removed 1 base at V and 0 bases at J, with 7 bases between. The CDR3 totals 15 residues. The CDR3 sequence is CASSLRGTNTGELFF. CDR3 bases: TGTGCCAGCAGCTTGAGAGGGACGAACACCGGGGAGCTGTTTTTT. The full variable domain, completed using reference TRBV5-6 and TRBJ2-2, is DAGVTQSPTHLIKTRGQQVTLRCSPKSGHDTVSWYQQALGQGPQFIFQYYEEEERQRGNFPDRFSGHQFPNYSSELNVNALLLGDSALYLCASSLRGTNTGELFFGEGSRLTVL.

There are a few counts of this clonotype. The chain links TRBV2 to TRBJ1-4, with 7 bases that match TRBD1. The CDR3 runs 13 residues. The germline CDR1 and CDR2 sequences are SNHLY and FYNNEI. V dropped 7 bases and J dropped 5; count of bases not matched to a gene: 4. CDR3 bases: TGTGCCAGCATGCAGGGGGAAAATGAAAAACTGTTTTTT. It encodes CASMQGENEKLFF. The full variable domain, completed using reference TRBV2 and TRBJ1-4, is EPEVTQTPSHQVTQMGQEVILRCVPISNHLYFYWYRQILGQKVEFLVSFYNNEISEKSEIFDDQFSVERPDGSNFTLKIRSTKLEDSAMYFCASMQGENEKLFFGSGTQLSVL.

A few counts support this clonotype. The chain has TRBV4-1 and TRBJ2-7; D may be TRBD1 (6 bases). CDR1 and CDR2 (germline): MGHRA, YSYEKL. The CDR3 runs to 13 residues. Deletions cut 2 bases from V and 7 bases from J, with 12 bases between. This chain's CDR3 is CASSQLGAEEQYF. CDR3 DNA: TGCGCCAGCAGCCAATTGGGGGCGGAGGAGCAGTACTTC.

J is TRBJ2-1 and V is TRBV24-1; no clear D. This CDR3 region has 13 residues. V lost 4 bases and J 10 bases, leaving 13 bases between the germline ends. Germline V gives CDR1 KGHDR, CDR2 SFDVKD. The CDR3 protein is CATSDPGLEEQFF. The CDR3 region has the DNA TGTGCCACCAGTGACCCAGGCCTCGAAGAGCAGTTCTTC.